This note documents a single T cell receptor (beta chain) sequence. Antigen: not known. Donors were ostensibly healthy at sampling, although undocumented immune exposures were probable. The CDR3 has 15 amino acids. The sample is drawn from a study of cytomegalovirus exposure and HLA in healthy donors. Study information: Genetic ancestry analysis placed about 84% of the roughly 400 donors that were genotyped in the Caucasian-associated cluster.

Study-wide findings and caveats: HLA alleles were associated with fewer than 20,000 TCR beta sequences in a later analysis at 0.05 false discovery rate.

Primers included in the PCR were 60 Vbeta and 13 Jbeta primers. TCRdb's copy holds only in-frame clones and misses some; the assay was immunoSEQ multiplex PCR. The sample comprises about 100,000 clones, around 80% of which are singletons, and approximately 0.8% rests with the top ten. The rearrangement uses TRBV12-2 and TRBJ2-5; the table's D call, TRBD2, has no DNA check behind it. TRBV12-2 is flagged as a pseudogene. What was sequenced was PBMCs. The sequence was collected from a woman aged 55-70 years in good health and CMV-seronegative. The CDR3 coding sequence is TGTGCAAGTCGCTTAACTTCGGGACTACAAGAGACCCAGTACTTC. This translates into CASRLTSGLQETQYF.